This T cell receptor (beta chain) was sequenced for a study of blood T cell repertoires in COVID-19. About the study: Samples representing acute and convalescent COVID-19 were sourced from the United States, Italy and Spain. Sources were T cells, B-cell-depleted T cells, or PBMCs; the material itself was cDNA or gDNA.

V was trimmed by 5 bases and J by 1 base, leaving 5 bases between them. CDR3 length equals 12 residues. Of note for this clone: In the same sample, other DNA sequences code for this CDR3.

Per the authors' pipeline: Reference gene primer amplification gave estimated nucleated cell counts. Profiling relied on immunoSEQ multiplex PCR, and the TCRdb table lists in-frame clones only, not all of them. That table is the source of V, J and clone size, and D and trimming were worked out from the DNA. The table has about 110,000 clones, roughly 88% seen once. The sequence was obtained from a woman older than 75 with active or convalescent COVID-19. This chain links TRBV12-3 or TRBV12-4 with TRBJ2-5; no clear D gene. Sample: peripheral blood. The CDR3 sequence is CASSPRQETQYF. The CDR3 DNA reads TGTGCCAGCAGTCCCCGCCAAGAGACCCAGTACTTC.